The T cell receptor beta chain under discussion was sequenced for a study of T cell clonality in common variable immunodeficiency. This clone was observed at least ten times. The antigen is not known. Caucasian heritage predominated among both patients and controls. Donors gave roughly 5 to 8 ml heparinized peripheral whole blood. Study-level points and caveats: Compared with controls, CVID subjects had fewer shared TCRbeta clones.

TCRdb's table, derived via immunoSEQ multiplex PCR, lists solely in-frame clones and lacks some. This sample has approximately 50,000 clones and no singletons, with around 0.8% in the ten largest. The receptor was isolated from a person aged 18-70 years in good health. Specimen: peripheral blood mononuclear cells.

The CDR3 is CASSTRTGVAGTEAFF. CDR3 DNA, as far as it was read: TGCGCCAGCAGCACGCGGACGGGGGTCGCCGGCACTGAA. The chain joins TRBV5-1 to TRBJ1-1; the D gene is possibly TRBD1 (5 bases). The CDR3 is cut off 3 residues early in the read; its end comes from the germline J gene. Germline V gene sequence: CDR1 SGHRS, CDR2 YFSETQ. V was trimmed by 4 bases and J by 4 bases, leaving 20 bases between them. This CDR3 has 16 residues.